Following are 17 T cell receptor beta chains from one sample sequenced in a study of blood T cell repertoires in COVID-19. Here immunoSEQ multiplex PCR was the method, and the copy in TCRdb shows in-frame clones only, minus some. The sample lists tens of thousands of clones, approximately 78% occurring once. Specimen: peripheral blood. Receptors originate from a human donor in a cohort sampled during active COVID-19.

The sample holds one count of this clone. V is TRBV6-5 and J is TRBJ1-2; 7 bases align to TRBD1. Germline V gene data show CDR1 as MNHEY and CDR2 as SVGAGI. The CDR3 contains 16 residues. The V and J ends lost 0 bases and 5 bases, in that order; junction bases with no gene match: 9. CDR3 nucleotide sequence: TGTGCCAGCAGTTACTCGACCGGACAGGTTTTATATGGCTACACCTTC. As protein: CASSYSTGQVLYGYTF.

This chain links TRBV7-6 with TRBJ1-1; 8 bases align to TRBD1. The V gene end was trimmed by 5 bases and the J gene end by 1 base; junction bases not matched to a gene: 6. The CDR3 runs 15 residues. Germline loops: CDR1 SGHVS, CDR2 FNYEAQ. The chain's CDR3 is CASSIIGQGNTEAFF. The CDR3 nucleotides are TGTGCCAGCAGCATAATCGGACAGGGGAACACTGAAGCTTTCTTT.

V gene TRBV19 combines with J gene TRBJ1-2; D call uncertain. The CDR3 runs to 13 residues. V dropped 1 base and J dropped 8 bases, with 11 bases sitting between them. Germline lookup yields CDR1 LNHDA and CDR2 SQIVND (reference sequence). The chain's CDR3 is CASSIGRGDGYTF. As DNA, the CDR3 is TGTGCCAGTAGTATAGGCAGAGGAGACGGCTACACCTTC.

This sequence joins TRBV3-1 (or the pseudogene TRBV3-2) and TRBJ2-1; D uncertain. Per germline, CDR1 LGHDT and CDR2 YNNKEL (reference sequence). CDR3 size: 16 residues. Trimming took off 0 bases at V and 5 bases at J, with 14 bases between the two ends. The CDR3 sequence is CASSQDSQLRDNEQFF. DNA for the CDR3: TGTGCCAGCAGCCAAGATAGCCAGCTCCGAGACAATGAGCAGTTCTTC.

The chain joins TRBV18 to TRBJ1-6; 7 bases agree with TRBD1. Per the germline V gene, CDR1 is KGHSH and CDR2 is LQKENI. This CDR3 comprises 15 residues. V trimming: 3 bases; J trimming: 7 bases; junction bases outside the gene matches: 6. The CDR3 here is CASSPLQGYNSPLHF. Here the CDR3 DNA reads TGTGCCAGCTCACCCCTACAGGGGTACAATTCACCCCTCCACTTT.

The chain links TRBV27 to TRBJ1-2, with 9 nucleotides matching TRBD1. Trimming removed 2 bases from V and 8 bases from J; junction bases left unmatched: 6. The CDR3 consists of 14 residues. CDR1 is MNHEY and CDR2 is SMNVEV in the germline V gene (reference sequence). In DNA, the CDR3 is TGTGCCAGCAGTTTAGGGACAGGGATCGGAGGCTACACCTTC. Encoded protein: CASSLGTGIGGYTF.

The rearrangement joins TRBV24-1 to TRBJ2-7, with D perhaps TRBD2 (5 bases). The germline gives CDR1 KGHDR, CDR2 SFDVKD. The length of the CDR3 is 16 residues. V shed 5 bases and J shed 2 bases, with 18 bases lying between them. This chain's CDR3 is CATSGPQLDGAYEQYF. CDR3 coding DNA: TGTGCCACCAGTGGGCCCCAACTGGACGGGGCCTACGAGCAGTACTTC.

This chain joins TRBV9 and TRBJ1-1; the match to TRBD1 covers 12 bases. Germline CDR1 is SGDLS and CDR2 is YYNGEE. After removal of 3 bases from V and 4 bases from J, the junction contained 7 bases not matched to a gene. The CDR3 has 16 amino acids. CDR3 region: CASSARDRGPGTEAFF. In DNA form, the CDR3 reads TGTGCCAGCAGCGCCCGGGACAGGGGGCCGGGCACTGAAGCTTTCTTT.

The chain has TRBV20-1 and TRBJ2-5; D is unclear. V gave up 6 bases and J gave up 2 bases, with 7 bases separating them. Germline V gene lookup returns CDR1 DFQATT and CDR2 SNEGSKA (reference sequence). The CDR3 sequence is 11 residues long. CDR3 nucleotide sequence: TGCAGTGCCCCCCAACAAGAGACCCAGTACTTC. This encodes CSAPQQETQYF.

CDR3 bases: TGTGCCAGTCCTTCTCCACCTCGGGTTGACTATGGCTACACCTTC. Amino acid sequence: CASPSPPRVDYGYTF. The chain combines TRBV7-3 with TRBJ1-2; D remains unclear. V shed 9 bases and J shed 3 bases, with 20 bases lying between them. Per germline, CDR1 SGHTA and CDR2 FQGTGA. CDR3 size: 15 residues.

This clone was seen only once. The rearrangement links TRBV10-2 to TRBJ1-2; D uncertain. CDR1 WSHSY and CDR2 SAAADI come from the germline V gene. Trimming pared 3 bases from V and 1 base from J, leaving 6 bases between. The CDR3 has 13 amino acids. The CDR3 DNA sequence: TGCGCCAGCAGTGACTCCAGTAACTATGGCTACACCTTC. This gives the protein CASSDSSNYGYTF.

V and J are TRBV4-1 and TRBJ2-3, with 11 bases aligning to TRBD2. After removal of 0 bases from V and 4 bases from J, the junction contained 6 bases not matched to a gene. The CDR3 is 17 amino acids. Germline CDR1 reads MGHRA; CDR2 reads YSYEKL. The CDR3 coding sequence is TGCGCCAGCAGCCAAGATCATAGCGGGGGGGCCGCAGATACGCAGTATTTT. Translation: CASSQDHSGGAADTQYF.

The J gene is TRBJ2-2, the V gene TRBV18; D is ambiguous. CDR3 length: 15 amino acids. Trimming took 3 bases from V and 6 from J, leaving 14 bases between them. The germline CDR1 and CDR2 sequences are KGHSH and LQKENI. CDR3: CASSPLYPEAGELFF. The CDR3 nucleotides are TGTGCCAGCTCACCGCTCTATCCCGAGGCCGGGGAGCTGTTTTTT. Complete variable domain (other parts from reference TRBV18 and TRBJ2-2): NAGVMQNPRHLVRRRGQEARLRCSPMKGHSHVYWYRQLPEEGLKFMVYLQKENIIDESGMPKERFSAEFPKEGPSILRIQQVVRGDSAAYFCASSPLYPEAGELFFGEGSRLTVL.

The rearrangement uses TRBV5-4 and TRBJ2-7; weak D call: TRBD2 (7 bases). The CDR3 has 15 residues. Germline V lookup: CDR1 SGHNT, CDR2 YYREEE (reference sequence). V was cut by 0 bases and J by 4 bases, with 14 bases left in between. CDR3 sequence: CASSLATGGRYEQYF. As DNA, the CDR3 is TGTGCCAGCAGCTTGGCGACGGGGGGCCGGTACGAGCAGTACTTC. The full variable domain, with the rest looked up from reference TRBV5-4 and TRBJ2-7, is ETGVTQSPTHLIKTRGQQVTLRCSSQSGHNTVSWYQQALGQGPQFIFQYYREEENGRGNFPPRFSGLQFPNYSSELNVNALELDDSALYLCASSLATGGRYEQYFGPGTRLTVT.

The chain recombines TRBV10-1 with TRBJ2-5; 7 bases line up with TRBD2. Germline CDR1 is WNHNN and CDR2 is SYGVQD (reference sequence). CDR3 size: 15 residues. J was trimmed by 0 bases and V by 3 bases; bases with no gene match: 4. The CDR3 nucleotides read TGCGCCAGCAGTGAATCGGGGGGTTACCAAGAGACCCAGTACTTC. It encodes CASSESGGYQETQYF.

This chain links TRBV15 with TRBJ1-2, with D possibly TRBD1 on 5 matching bases. CDR3 length: 16 amino acids. Germline CDR1 reads LNHNV; CDR2 reads YYDKDF (reference sequence). V lost 0 bases and J lost 0, with 11 bases in between. The CDR3 DNA reads TGTGCCACCAGCAGAGATCGGGCAGGGACTAACTATGGCTACACCTTC. Translating it yields CATSRDRAGTNYGYTF.

V and J are TRBV5-4 and TRBJ2-3; 10 bases match TRBD2. The J segment lost 7 bases and the V segment lost 0 bases, leaving 11 bases of the junction unmatched. CDR3 length equals 17 residues. CDR1 and CDR2 from the germline V gene are SGHNT and YYREEE (reference sequence). The CDR3 DNA reads as TGTGCCAGCAGCTTGGCCTCGTTAGCGGGGGGTTCAAATACGCAGTATTTT. The encoded protein is CASSLASLAGGSNTQYF.